This TCR beta chain stems from a study of blood T cells in healthy people across ages. Study outcomes and limitations: Donors of long life had a larger count of naive CD4+ cells and greater diversity than aged donors. Investigators treated diversity estimates from one million T cells as underestimates. The percentage of naive T cells correlated strongly with TCR beta diversity.

Concerning this clonotype: Its antigen remains unidentified.

Every participating donor contributed about 10 milliliters of peripheral blood through a draw. Germline trimming cut 2 bases from V and 2 bases from J; bases unmatched to any gene: 5. There are 15 residues in the CDR3. It was with a sample-barcoded 5' primer and a J-beta primer mix that a second PCR of roughly 6 to 12 cycles was run. TCRdb passed the 5' RACE reads through MiXCR, listing each CDR3 protein once. The repertoire includes 650,000 to 1,000,000 distinct CDR3 sequences, around 36% of them detected once, and roughly 13% sits in the top ten. This TCR was recovered from a man aged 18-30 years in good health. The specimen sequenced was blood. V gene TRBV12-3 or TRBV12-4 combines with J gene TRBJ2-5; 7 nucleotides line up with TRBD1. The chain's CDR3 is CASSLQGVGQETQYF. CDR3 bases: TGTGCCAGCAGTTTACAGGGGGTTGGGCAAGAGACCCAGTACTTC.